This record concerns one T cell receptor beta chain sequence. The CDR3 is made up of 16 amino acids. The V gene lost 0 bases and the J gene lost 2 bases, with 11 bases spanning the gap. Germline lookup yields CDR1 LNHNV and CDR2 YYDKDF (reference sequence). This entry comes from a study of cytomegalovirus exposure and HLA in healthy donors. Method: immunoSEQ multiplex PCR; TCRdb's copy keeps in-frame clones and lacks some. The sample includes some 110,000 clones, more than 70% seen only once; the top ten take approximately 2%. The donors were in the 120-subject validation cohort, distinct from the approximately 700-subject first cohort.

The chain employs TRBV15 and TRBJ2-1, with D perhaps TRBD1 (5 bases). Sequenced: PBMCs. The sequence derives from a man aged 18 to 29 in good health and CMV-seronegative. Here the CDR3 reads CATSRDGSRAYNEQFF. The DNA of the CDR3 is TGTGCCACCAGCAGAGATGGGTCCAGGGCCTACAATGAGCAGTTCTTC.